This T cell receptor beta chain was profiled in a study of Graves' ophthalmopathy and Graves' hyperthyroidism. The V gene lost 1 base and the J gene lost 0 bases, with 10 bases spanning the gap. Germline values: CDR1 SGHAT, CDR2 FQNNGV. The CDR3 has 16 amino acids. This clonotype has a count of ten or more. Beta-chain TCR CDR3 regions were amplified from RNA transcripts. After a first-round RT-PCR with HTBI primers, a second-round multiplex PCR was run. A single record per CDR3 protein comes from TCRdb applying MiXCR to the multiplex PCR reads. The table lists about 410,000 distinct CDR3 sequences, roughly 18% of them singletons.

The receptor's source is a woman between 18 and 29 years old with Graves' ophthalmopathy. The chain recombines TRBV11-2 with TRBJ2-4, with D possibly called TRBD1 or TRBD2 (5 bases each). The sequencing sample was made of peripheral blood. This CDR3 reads CASSLAWDLAKNIQYF. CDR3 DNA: TGTGCCAGCAGCTTAGCTTGGGACCTAGCCAAAAACATTCAGTACTTC.